The rows below give T cell receptor beta chains drawn from one sample of a study of molecular identifiers for immune sequencing clone quantification. MiXCR, applied by TCRdb to the PCR reads, yields one record per CDR3 protein. The profile shows approximately 670,000 distinct CDR3 sequences, around 20% of them singletons. The sequenced material came from naive CD8+ T cells from blood, with Jurkat cell RNA spiked in. These TCRs come from a human donor in good health. Some libraries in this study had Jurkat cell RNA spiked in. Each CDR3 is given with its conserved first and last residue. A D gene is named only where the DNA matches it firmly. A row's size may be missing; if present it is once, few, many or a size class.

V gene,clone size,D gene,J gene,CDR3 DNA,CDR3 protein
TRBV15,NA,TRBD1,TRBJ2-1,TGTGCCACCAGCAGAGGGGACAGGGGTCGCAATGAGCAGTTCTTC,CATSRGDRGRNEQFF
TRBV20-1,many,NA,TRBJ2-2,TGCAGTGCTAGAACCCTGACTGAGACCGGGGAGCTGTTTTTT,CSARTLTETGELFF
TRBV4-2,NA,TRBD2,TRBJ2-2,TGTGCCAGCAGCCAAGTTGGGGGGGGAACCGGGGAGCTGTTTTTT,CASSQVGGGTGELFF
TRBV7-2,many,NA,TRBJ2-7,TGTGCCAGCAGCTTAGTCCCATGGGAAATTTCCTACTACGAGCAGTACTTC,CASSLVPWEISYYEQYF
TRBV12-5,NA,NA,TRBJ2-2,TGTGCTAGTGGTTTGGTAACAGGGTGCACCGGGGAGCTGTTTTTT,CASGLVTGCTGELFF
TRBV2,many,TRBD1,TRBJ2-5,TGTGCCAAGGAGGGACAGGGGCAAGAGACCCAGTACTTC,CAKEGQGQETQYF
TRBV9,few,TRBD1,TRBJ2-7,TGTGCCAGCAGCCGACAGGGGGCTGGCGAGCAGTACTTC,CASSRQGAGEQYF
TRBV27,many,NA,TRBJ1-4,TGTGCCAGCAGGCAAAGTGGAAAACTGTTTTTT,CASRQSGKLFF
TRBV6-1,many,NA,TRBJ1-1,TGTGCCAGCAGTTTAAACGAGGGATACACTGAAGCTTTCTTT,CASSLNEGYTEAFF
TRBV5-1,many,TRBD2,TRBJ2-7,TGCGCCAGCAGCTTGGATAATCCAGCGGGAGGGTCCTACGAGCAGTACTTC,CASSLDNPAGGSYEQYF
TRBV28,many,NA,TRBJ2-3,TGTGCCAGTCAGGAGGATACGCAGTATTTT,CASQEDTQYF
TRBV15,many,NA,TRBJ1-5,TGTGCCACCGGAAGAGACGGACCAGCCGTTGGGCCCCAGCATTTT,CATGRDGPAVGPQHF
TRBV5-6,few,TRBD2,TRBJ2-5,TGTGCCAGCAGCTTGGGAGGGCTAGCGGGAAGGTTGACCCAGTACTTC,CASSLGGLAGRLTQYF
TRBV2,NA,NA,TRBJ1-1,TGTGCCAGCCCCATTGGAGATTTGAACACTGAAGCTTTCTTT,CASPIGDLNTEAFF
TRBV24-1,many,NA,TRBJ2-2,TGTGCCACCAGTGTCAACGGACAAGCCGGGGAGCTGTTTTTT,CATSVNGQAGELFF
TRBV27,many,TRBD1,TRBJ1-2,TGTGCCAGCAGTGTAACAGGGGGCGCCGGCTATGGCTACACCTTC,CASSVTGGAGYGYTF
TRBV9,many,TRBD1,TRBJ2-5,TGTGCCAGCAGCCCCCACAGGGGGCAGGAGACCCAGTACTTC,CASSPHRGQETQYF
TRBV7-2,many,NA,TRBJ2-1,TGTGCCAGCAGCTCCCCCGTTGGGGTCTATGAGCAGTTCTTC,CASSSPVGVYEQFF
TRBV6-6,many,TRBD1,TRBJ1-2,TGTGCCAGCAGTTACGTCCAGGGGGAAGGCTACACCTTC,CASSYVQGEGYTF
TRBV5-5,many,TRBD1,TRBJ2-7,TGTGCCAGCAGCTTGGCCAAGCCGGGACAGCATTACGAGCAGTACTTC,CASSLAKPGQHYEQYF
TRBV10-2,many,NA,TRBJ2-3,TGCGCCAGCAGTGACTGGGCTTTTACTGAAGATACGCAGTATTTT,CASSDWAFTEDTQYF
TRBV13,many,NA,TRBJ2-5,TGTGCCAGCAGCTCCGTTGGGGAAGAGACCCAGTACTTC,CASSSVGEETQYF
TRBV5-1,many,NA,TRBJ2-7,TGCGCCAGCAGCTTGGATGCAGGGGGGAAATACGAGCAGTACTTC,CASSLDAGGKYEQYF
TRBV15,NA,NA,TRBJ2-1,TGTGCCACCAGCAGAGATCGGGTCAGGGGCTATGAGCAGTTCTTC,CATSRDRVRGYEQFF
TRBV20-1,many,TRBD2,TRBJ2-5,TGCAGTGCTAGAGAGCTAGCGGAGCCTGGGACCCAGTACTTC,CSARELAEPGTQYF
TRBV6-2/TRBV6-3,NA,NA,TRBJ2-7,TGTGCCAGCAGTTACTCGAGTAGGGCTGCGGGAGAGCAGTACTTC,CASSYSSRAAGEQYF
TRBV12-3/TRBV12-4,few,NA,TRBJ2-7,TGTGCCAGCAGTTTAGGGGACTCTTTCGGTAAGCAGTACTTC,CASSLGDSFGKQYF
TRBV15,few,NA,TRBJ1-5,TGTGCCACCAGCAGAGAAAGGGTTTCCTATCAGCCCCAGCATTTT,CATSRERVSYQPQHF
TRBV18,many,NA,TRBJ2-3,TGTGCCAGCTCACCGTCTGGCGGCTCTAGCACAGATACGCAGTATTTT,CASSPSGGSSTDTQYF
TRBV24-1,many,NA,TRBJ1-5,TGTGCCACCAGTGACGGGACATCGAGCAATCAGCCCCAGCATTTT,CATSDGTSSNQPQHF
TRBV19,NA,TRBD2,TRBJ2-3,TGCGCCAGTAGTATTTTCGGGGCAGCGGGGAGGAACGTTACGCAGTATTTT,CASSIFGAAGRNVTQYF
TRBV5-6,many,NA,TRBJ2-7,TGTGCCAGCAGCTTCGGCAGGGTCCACTACGAGCAGTACTTC,CASSFGRVHYEQYF
TRBV9,NA,NA,TRBJ2-7,TGTGCCAGCAGCGTAGGACTAACCCCCTCCTACGAGCAGTACTTC,CASSVGLTPSYEQYF
TRBV30,many,NA,TRBJ1-5,TGTGCCTGGACTGGGGCAGGGGTCGACCAGCCCCAGCATTTT,CAWTGAGVDQPQHF
TRBV30,many,NA,TRBJ2-2,TGTGCCTGGAGTCTGGACAGCAACACCGGGGAGCTGTTTTTT,CAWSLDSNTGELFF
TRBV29-1,NA,TRBD2,TRBJ2-1,TGCAGCATCCGGACTAGCAGATCTTACAATGAGCAGTTCTTC,CSIRTSRSYNEQFF
TRBV27,many,NA,TRBJ2-2,TGTGCCAGCAGTTTTGGGACGACAGCCGGGGAGCTGTTTTTT,CASSFGTTAGELFF
TRBV29-1,NA,NA,TRBJ2-7,TGCAGCGTCGGACTCCGGGACGGCTCCTACGAGCAGTACTTC,CSVGLRDGSYEQYF
TRBV4-3,few,NA,TRBJ2-3,TGCGCCAGCAGCCAAGAATCGGCGCCGGATACGCAGTATTTT,CASSQESAPDTQYF
TRBV7-9,few,TRBD2,TRBJ2-5,TGTGCCAGCAGTCCCCGGACTAGCGGGATTGAGACCCAGTACTTC,CASSPRTSGIETQYF
TRBV7-2,many,NA,TRBJ2-3,TGTGCCAATGGGGTAGCTCCAGATACGCAGTATTTT,CANGVAPDTQYF
TRBV27,many,TRBD2,TRBJ2-1,TGTGCCAGCAGTCGACTAGCGGGAGCCCCCCGTGTCTTT,CASSRLAGAPRVF
TRBV5-1,many,NA,TRBJ1-1,TGCGCCAGCAGCTTGATGCGGGGTTTGGACACTGAAGCTTTCTTT,CASSLMRGLDTEAFF
TRBV7-9,many,TRBD2,TRBJ2-7,TGTGCCAGCAGCTATGCGGGAGCGGCCGAGCAGTACTTC,CASSYAGAAEQYF
TRBV7-6,many,TRBD2,TRBJ2-3,TGTGCCAGCAGCTTAGGCGGTCCGGGAGGCCGCACAGATACGCAGTATTTT,CASSLGGPGGRTDTQYF
TRBV15,NA,TRBD1,TRBJ2-7,TGTGCCACCAGCAGAGATCTGGGACAGGGGGTTTACGAGCAGTACTTC,CATSRDLGQGVYEQYF
TRBV6-2/TRBV6-3,many,NA,TRBJ2-7,TGTGCCAGCAGTTACGGTTCGTCCCACGAGCAGTACTTC,CASSYGSSHEQYF
TRBV12-3/TRBV12-4,many,NA,TRBJ1-5,TGTGCCAGCAGTTTAGAGAGCGCAGGGAGTAGCAATCAGCCCCAGCATTTT,CASSLESAGSSNQPQHF
TRBV13,NA,TRBD2,TRBJ2-2,TGTGCCAGCAGCTTACTGTTCGTATCTAGCGGGTCCCCGGACACCGGGGAGCTGTTTTTT,CASSLLFVSSGSPDTGELFF
TRBV2,few,NA,TRBJ1-6,TGTGCCAGCAGCCGGATAGGGTTTACGGATTCACCCCTCCACTTT,CASSRIGFTDSPLHF
TRBV9,NA,TRBD2,TRBJ2-7,TGTGCCAGCAGCGTAGATACTAGCGGTGCCTACGAGCAGTACTTC,CASSVDTSGAYEQYF
TRBV7-9,NA,TRBD1,TRBJ1-2,TGTGCCAGCAGCCCACCCTCACCGGGACAGGGTGATGGCTACGCCTTC,CASSPPSPGQGDGYAF
TRBV7-2,many,TRBD1,TRBJ1-5,TGTGCCAGCAGCTTAGTTAGTACAGGGGGTAATCAGCCCCAGCATTTT,CASSLVSTGGNQPQHF
TRBV27,NA,TRBD2,TRBJ2-5,TGTGCCAGCATGACTAGCGGATTAGAGACCCAGTACTTC,CASMTSGLETQYF
TRBV12-5,many,NA,TRBJ2-3,TGTGCTAGTGGTTTGGAGGGAGATACGCAGTATTTT,CASGLEGDTQYF
TRBV20-1,many,TRBD2,TRBJ2-7,TGCAGTGCTAGGTTCCTTAGACTAGCGGGAGAAAACGAGCAGTACTTC,CSARFLRLAGENEQYF
TRBV4-3,many,NA,TRBJ1-5,TGCGCCAGCAGCCAAGGAATAGGGGGCAATCAGCCCCAGCATTTT,CASSQGIGGNQPQHF
TRBV20-1,many,NA,TRBJ1-1,TGCAGTGCTAGAGAGGGACAAAGCACTGAAGCTTTCTTT,CSAREGQSTEAFF
TRBV7-9,many,TRBD1,TRBJ2-7,TGTGCCAGCAGCTCCTCCGGGACAGGGGTCGGCGAGCAGTACTTC,CASSSSGTGVGEQYF
TRBV5-4,NA,TRBD1,TRBJ2-1,TGTGCCAGCAGCTTGGCAGGACAGGGGGAGAATGAGCAGTTCTTC,CASSLAGQGENEQFF